The T cell receptor (beta chain) under discussion was sequenced for a study of T cells in Graves' hyperthyroidism and ophthalmopathy. V lost 1 base, J lost 3 bases, and 5 bases stayed unmatched. CDR3 length: 14 amino acids. Per the germline V gene, CDR1 is DFQATT and CDR2 is SNEGSKA (reference sequence). Amplified TCR beta CDR3 regions came from RNA transcripts. The HTBI primer set was used in a first-round RT-PCR of the TCR CDR3. MiXCR, applied by TCRdb to the multiplex PCR reads, yields one record per CDR3 protein. The profile shows 200,000 to 250,000 distinct CDR3 sequences, about 17% of them singletons. This clonotype has ten or more counts.

The sequenced material came from blood. This TCR was recovered from a woman aged 18-30 years with Graves' ophthalmopathy. V is TRBV20-1 and J is TRBJ2-7, with 8 bases matching TRBD2. CDR3 in amino acids: CSARAREGLYEQYF. The CDR3 coding sequence is TGCAGTGCTAGAGCTCGGGAGGGCCTCTACGAGCAGTACTTC.